The next 5 T cell receptor beta chains were all read from a single sample in a study of T cells in tuberculosis. Profiling relied on immunoSEQ multiplex PCR, and the TCRdb table lists in-frame clones only, not all of them. Altogether fewer than 35,000 clones are present, just under 97% being singletons, with the ten largest covering around 2%. The specimen sequenced was PBMCs. The receptors originated from a donor aged 5 to 30 with latent tuberculosis or without tuberculosis infection.

The chain has TRBV29-1 and TRBJ1-1; D is ambiguous. The CDR3 has 11 residues. The germline CDR1 and CDR2 sequences are SQVTM and ANQGSEA. V was pared by 4 bases and J by 5 bases, with 8 bases between. The CDR3 sequence: CSVGSGTEAFF. In DNA form, the CDR3 reads TGCAGCGTTGGGAGTGGGACTGAAGCTTTCTTT.

This clone showed up just once. The CDR3: CASSLLLRGTEAFF. In nucleotides, the CDR3 is TGTGCCAGCAGCCTCCTTCTCCGGGGGACTGAAGCTTTCTTT. The chain links TRBV7-8 to TRBJ1-1, with a tentative D call TRBD1 (5 bases). The CDR3 runs 14 residues. In germline, CDR1 is SGHVS, CDR2 FQNEAQ. V lost 5 bases and J 5 bases, leaving 15 bases between the germline ends.

The chain has TRBV27 and TRBJ2-7, with 8 nucleotides matching TRBD1. CDR3 size: 17 residues. Germline V gene sequence: CDR1 MNHEY, CDR2 SMNVEV (reference sequence). The V gene end was trimmed by 6 bases and the J gene end by 1 base; junction bases not matched to a gene: 14. The chain's CDR3 is CASSHTGRTGSSYEQYF. CDR3 DNA: TGTGCCAGCAGCCACACGGGGCGGACAGGGAGTTCCTACGAGCAGTACTTC.

This clone was counted a single time. The chain uses TRBV11-2 and TRBJ2-1; TRBD2 matches at 10 bases. The trim removed 5 bases at V and 4 bases at J, leaving 8 bases unmatched. From germline, CDR1 is SGHAT and CDR2 FQNNGV. The CDR3 has 16 residues. The CDR3 DNA reads as TGTGCCAGCAGCCCCCTAGGACTAGCGGATTACAATGAGCAGTTCTTC. It is translated as CASSPLGLADYNEQFF.

This clone has a single count. The chain uses TRBV7-6 and TRBJ1-2, with 8 bases matching TRBD1. The CDR3 runs 14 residues. Germline loops: CDR1 SGHVS, CDR2 FNYEAQ. The J segment lost 7 bases and the V segment lost 3 bases, leaving 7 bases of the junction unmatched. CDR3 loop: CASSFFAGGSGYTF. The CDR3 region has the DNA TGTGCCAGCAGCTTTTTTGCAGGGGGCTCTGGCTACACCTTC.